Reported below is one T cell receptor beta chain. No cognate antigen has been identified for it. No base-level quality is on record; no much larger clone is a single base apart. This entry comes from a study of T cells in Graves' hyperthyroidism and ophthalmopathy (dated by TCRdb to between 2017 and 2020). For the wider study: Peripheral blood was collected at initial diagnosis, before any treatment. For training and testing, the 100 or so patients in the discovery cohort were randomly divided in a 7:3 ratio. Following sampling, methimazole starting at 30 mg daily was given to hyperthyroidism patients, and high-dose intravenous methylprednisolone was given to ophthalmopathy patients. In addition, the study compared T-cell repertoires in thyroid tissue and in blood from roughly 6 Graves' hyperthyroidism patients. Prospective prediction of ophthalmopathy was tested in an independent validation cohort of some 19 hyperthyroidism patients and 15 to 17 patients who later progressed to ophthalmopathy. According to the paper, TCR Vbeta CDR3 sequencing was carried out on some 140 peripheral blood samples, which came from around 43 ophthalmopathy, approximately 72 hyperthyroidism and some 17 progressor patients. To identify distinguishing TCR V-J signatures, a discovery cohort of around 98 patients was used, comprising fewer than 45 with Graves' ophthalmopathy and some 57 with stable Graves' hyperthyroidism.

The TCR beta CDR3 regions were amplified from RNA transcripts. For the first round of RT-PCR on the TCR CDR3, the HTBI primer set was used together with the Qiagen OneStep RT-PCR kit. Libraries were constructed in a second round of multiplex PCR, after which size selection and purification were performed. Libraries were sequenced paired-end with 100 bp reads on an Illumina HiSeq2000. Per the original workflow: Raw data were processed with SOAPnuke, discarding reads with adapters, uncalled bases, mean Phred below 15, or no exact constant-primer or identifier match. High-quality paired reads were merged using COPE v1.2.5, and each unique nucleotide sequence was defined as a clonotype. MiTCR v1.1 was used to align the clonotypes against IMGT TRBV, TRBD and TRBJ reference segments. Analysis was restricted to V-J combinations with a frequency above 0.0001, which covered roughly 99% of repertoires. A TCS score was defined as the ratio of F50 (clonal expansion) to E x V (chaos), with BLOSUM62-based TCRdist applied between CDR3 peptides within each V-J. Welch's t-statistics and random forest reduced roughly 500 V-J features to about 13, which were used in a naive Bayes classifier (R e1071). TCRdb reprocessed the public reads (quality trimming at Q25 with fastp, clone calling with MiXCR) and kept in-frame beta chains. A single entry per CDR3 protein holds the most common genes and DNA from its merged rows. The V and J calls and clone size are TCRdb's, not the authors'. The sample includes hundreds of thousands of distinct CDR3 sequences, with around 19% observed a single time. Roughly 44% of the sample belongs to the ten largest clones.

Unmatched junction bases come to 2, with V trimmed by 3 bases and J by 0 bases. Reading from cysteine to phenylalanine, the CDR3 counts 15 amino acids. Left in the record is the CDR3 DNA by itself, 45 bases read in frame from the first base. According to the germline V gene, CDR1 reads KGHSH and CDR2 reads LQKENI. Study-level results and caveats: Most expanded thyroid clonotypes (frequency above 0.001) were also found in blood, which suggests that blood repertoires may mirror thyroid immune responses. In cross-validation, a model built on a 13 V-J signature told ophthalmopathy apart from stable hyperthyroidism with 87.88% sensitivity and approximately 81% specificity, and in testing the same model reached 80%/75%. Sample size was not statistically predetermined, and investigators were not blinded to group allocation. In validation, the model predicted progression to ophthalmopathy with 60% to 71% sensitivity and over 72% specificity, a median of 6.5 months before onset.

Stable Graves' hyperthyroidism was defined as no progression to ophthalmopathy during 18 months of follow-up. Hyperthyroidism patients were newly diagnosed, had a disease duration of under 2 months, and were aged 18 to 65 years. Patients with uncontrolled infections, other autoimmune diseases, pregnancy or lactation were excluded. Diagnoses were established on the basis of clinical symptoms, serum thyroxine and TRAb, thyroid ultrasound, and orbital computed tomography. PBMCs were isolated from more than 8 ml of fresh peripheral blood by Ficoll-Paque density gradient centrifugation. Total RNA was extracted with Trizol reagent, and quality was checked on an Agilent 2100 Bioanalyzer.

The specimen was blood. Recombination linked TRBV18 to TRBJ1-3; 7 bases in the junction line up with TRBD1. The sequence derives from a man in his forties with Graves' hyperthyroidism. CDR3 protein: CASSPTGSSGNTIYF. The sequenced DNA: TGTGCCAGCTCACCGACAGGGAGCTCTGGAAACACCATATATTTT.